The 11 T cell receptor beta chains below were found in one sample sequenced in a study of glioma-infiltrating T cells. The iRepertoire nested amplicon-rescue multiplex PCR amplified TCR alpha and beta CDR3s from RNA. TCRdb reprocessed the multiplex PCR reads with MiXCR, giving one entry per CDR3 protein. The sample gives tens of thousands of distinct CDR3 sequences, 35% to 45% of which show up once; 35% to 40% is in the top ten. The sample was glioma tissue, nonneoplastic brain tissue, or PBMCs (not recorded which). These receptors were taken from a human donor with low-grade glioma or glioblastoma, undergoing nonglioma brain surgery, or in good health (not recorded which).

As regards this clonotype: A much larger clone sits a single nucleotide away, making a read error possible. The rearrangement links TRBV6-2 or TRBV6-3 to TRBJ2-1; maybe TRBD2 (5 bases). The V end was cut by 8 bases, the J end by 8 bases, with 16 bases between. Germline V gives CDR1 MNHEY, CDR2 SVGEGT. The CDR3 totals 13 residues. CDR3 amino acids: CASLPPGSYEQFF. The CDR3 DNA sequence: TGTGCCAGCTTACCCCCGGGGTCCTATGAGCAGTTCTTC.

The chain's CDR3 is CSALEGLNEQFF. CDR3 bases: TGCAGTGCGCTGGAGGGCCTGAATGAGCAGTTCTTC. V is TRBV20-1 and J is TRBJ2-1; perhaps TRBD2 as D (6 bases). CDR3 size: 12 residues. CDR1 is DFQATT, CDR2 SNEGSKA, per germline (reference sequence). The ends were cut back, 6 bases at V and 7 bases at J, with 13 bases in the middle.

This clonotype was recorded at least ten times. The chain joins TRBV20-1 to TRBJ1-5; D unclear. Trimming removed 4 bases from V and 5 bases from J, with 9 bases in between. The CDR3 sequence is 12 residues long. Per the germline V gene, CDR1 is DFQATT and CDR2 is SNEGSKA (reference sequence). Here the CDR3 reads CSAKTADQPQHF. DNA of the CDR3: TGCAGTGCTAAGACCGCGGATCAGCCCCAGCATTTT.

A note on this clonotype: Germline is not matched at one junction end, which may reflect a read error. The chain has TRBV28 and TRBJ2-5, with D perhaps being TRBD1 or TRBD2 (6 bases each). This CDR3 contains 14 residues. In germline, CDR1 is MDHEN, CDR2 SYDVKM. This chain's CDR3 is CASSLSTGAETKYF. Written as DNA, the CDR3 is TGTGCCAGCAGCTTAAGTACGGGGGCAGAGACCAAGTACTTC.

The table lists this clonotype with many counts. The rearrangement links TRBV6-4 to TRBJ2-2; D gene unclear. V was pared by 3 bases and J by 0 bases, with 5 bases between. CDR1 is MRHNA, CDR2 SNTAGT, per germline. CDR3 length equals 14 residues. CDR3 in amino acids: CASSEAPNTGELFF. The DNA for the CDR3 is TGTGCCAGCAGTGAGGCACCGAACACCGGGGAGCTGTTTTTT.

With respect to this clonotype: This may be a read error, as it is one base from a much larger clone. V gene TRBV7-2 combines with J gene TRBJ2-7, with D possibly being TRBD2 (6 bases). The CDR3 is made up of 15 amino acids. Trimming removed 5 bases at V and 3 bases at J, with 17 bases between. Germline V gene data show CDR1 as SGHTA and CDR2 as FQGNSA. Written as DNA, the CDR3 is TGTGCCAGCAGCAAGATCCGGGACGGGGGCTACGAGCAGTACTTC. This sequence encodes CASSKIRDGGYEQYF.

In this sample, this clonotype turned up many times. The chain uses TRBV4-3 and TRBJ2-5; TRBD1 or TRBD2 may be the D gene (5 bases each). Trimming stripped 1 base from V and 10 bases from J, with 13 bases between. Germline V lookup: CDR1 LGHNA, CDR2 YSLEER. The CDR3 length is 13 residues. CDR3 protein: CASSQVGVGVQYF. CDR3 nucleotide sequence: TGCGCCAGCAGCCAAGTAGGCGTGGGGGTCCAGTACTTC.

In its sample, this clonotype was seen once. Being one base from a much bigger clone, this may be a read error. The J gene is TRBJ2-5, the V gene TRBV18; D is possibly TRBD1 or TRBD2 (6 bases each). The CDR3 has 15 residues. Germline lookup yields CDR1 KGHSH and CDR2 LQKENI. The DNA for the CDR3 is TGTGCCAGCTCACCAACGCAGGGGACGGGAGAGACCCATTACTTC. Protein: CASSPTQGTGETHYF.

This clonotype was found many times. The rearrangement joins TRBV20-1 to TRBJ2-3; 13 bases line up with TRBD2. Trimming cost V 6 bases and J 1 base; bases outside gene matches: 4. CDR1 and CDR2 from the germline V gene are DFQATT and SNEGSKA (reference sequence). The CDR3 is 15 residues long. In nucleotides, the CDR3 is TGCAGTGCCGAGGGACTAGCGGGGTGCACAGATACGCAGTATTTT. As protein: CSAEGLAGCTDTQYF.

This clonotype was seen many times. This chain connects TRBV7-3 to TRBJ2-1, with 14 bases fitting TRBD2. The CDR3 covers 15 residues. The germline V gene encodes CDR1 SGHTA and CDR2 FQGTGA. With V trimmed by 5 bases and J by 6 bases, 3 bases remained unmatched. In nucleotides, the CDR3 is TGTGCCAGCAGCACCGGACTAGCGGGGGGCAATGAGCAGTTCTTC. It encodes CASSTGLAGGNEQFF.

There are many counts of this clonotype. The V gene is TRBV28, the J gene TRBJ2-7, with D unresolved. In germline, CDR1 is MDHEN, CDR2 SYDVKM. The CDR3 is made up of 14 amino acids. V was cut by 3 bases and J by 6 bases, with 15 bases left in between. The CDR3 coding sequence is TGTGCCAGCAGTTTCGGGCTCTCTTTCCGCGAGCAGTACTTC. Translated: CASSFGLSFREQYF.